A single sample is the source of the 30 T cell receptor beta chains below, sequenced in a study of CDR3 diversity in severe acne. MiXCR was run by TCRdb on the PCR reads, yielding one entry per CDR3 protein. Of some 90,000 distinct CDR3 sequences in the sample, 49% were seen once. Material: blood. These TCRs come from a male donor with severe acne vulgaris.

With regard to this clonotype: Here the CDR3 omits its conserved ending phenylalanine or tryptophan, so a read error is the likely source. It is unclear where the CDR3 begins or ends on the DNA, so no DNA is shown, and the CDR3 is as TCRdb lists it. The V call is TRBV2, the J call TRBJ2-1; TRBD2 reflects the table's D call only, with no check against the DNA. Germline V gene data show CDR1 as SNHLY and CDR2 as FYNNEI. The CDR3 is 16 residues long, ends included. The CDR3 region is CASSQRATGAPTMSRD.

Points on this clonotype: Since the CDR3 does not end with the conserved phenylalanine or tryptophan, this likely comes from a read error. Because the CDR3's place on the DNA is in doubt, the DNA is left out and the CDR3 is given as listed by TCRdb. The rearrangement joins TRBV15 to TRBJ2-5. The CDR3 has 15 residues if both end residues are counted. Germline V gene sequence: CDR1 LNHNV, CDR2 YYDKDF (reference sequence). CDR3 residues: CATSRGDTSFNTFGS.

This chain uses TRBV5-1 with TRBJ2-1; TRBD2 matches at 13 bases. V was clipped by 6 bases and J by 1 base; unmatched bases: 13. The CDR3 contains 19 residues. Germline values: CDR1 SGHRS, CDR2 YFSETQ. CDR3 sequence: CASNKGLAGVSGSYNEQFF. The DNA for the CDR3 is TGCGCCAGCAATAAAGGACTAGCGGGAGTTTCAGGATCCTACAATGAGCAGTTCTTC.

The rearrangement uses TRBV28 and TRBJ2-3; D possibly corresponds to TRBD2 (6 bases). CDR1 is MDHEN and CDR2 is SYDVKM in the germline V gene. V dropped 6 bases and J dropped 0 bases, with 25 bases sitting between them. This CDR3 is 19 amino acids long. As DNA, the CDR3 is TGTGCCAGCAGCACTATATCGTGGGGTCCTAGCGACAGCACAGATACGCAGTATTTT. Translating it yields CASSTISWGPSDSTDTQYF. The entire variable domain, with the rest obtained from reference TRBV28 and TRBJ2-3, is as follows: DVKVTQSSRYLVKRTGEKVFLECVQDMDHENMFWYRQDPGLGLRLIYFSYDVKMKEKGDIPEGYSVSREKKERFSLILESASTNQTSMYLCASSTISWGPSDSTDTQYFGPGTRLTVL.

On this clonotype: One end of the junction varies from germline; a read error may be responsible. This chain joins TRBV24-1 and TRBJ2-1; perhaps TRBD2 as D (5 bases). The germline gives CDR1 KGHDR, CDR2 SFDVKD. This CDR3 has 15 residues. CDR3 sequence reads: CATSDLRLSPNGQFF. In DNA form, the CDR3 reads TGTGCCACCAGTGATTTGAGACTATCCCCCAATGGGCAGTTCTTC.

This clonotype was seen repeatedly, ten times or more. The chain combines TRBV19 with TRBJ2-1; D may correspond to TRBD1 or TRBD2 (5 bases each). V was shortened by 6 bases and J by 3 bases, with 9 bases between the two germline ends. The CDR3 extends over 13 amino acids. Germline assignment: CDR1 LNHDA and CDR2 SQIVND (reference sequence). The CDR3 loop is CASSLGDYNEQFF. CDR3 coding DNA: TGTGCCAGTAGCTTGGGGGACTACAATGAGCAGTTCTTC.

This chain links TRBV27 with TRBJ1-5, with D unclear. From germline, CDR1 is MNHEY and CDR2 SMNVEV (reference sequence). Trimming shortened V by 11 bases and J by 4 bases, and 18 bases separated the two germline ends. The length of the CDR3 is 14 residues. CDR3 region: CAGGPEVFNQPQHF. DNA of the CDR3: TGTGCCGGCGGTCCTGAGGTCTTTAATCAGCCCCAGCATTTT.

Sample share makes this clonotype medium-sized. The chain couples TRBV20-1 to TRBJ2-7; D is uncertain. Germline V gene data show CDR1 as DFQATT and CDR2 as SNEGSKA (reference sequence). The CDR3 consists of 13 residues. V was pared by 1 base and J by 1 base, with 8 bases between. The CDR3 bases are TGCAGTGCTAGAGTCACCGATTCCTACGAGCAGTACTTC. Amino acid sequence: CSARVTDSYEQYF.

This rearrangement joins TRBV7-6 to TRBJ2-3; TRBD2 aligns across 15 bases. V lost 6 bases, J lost 4 bases, and 8 bases stayed unmatched. This CDR3 comprises 17 residues. CDR1 is SGHVS, CDR2 FNYEAQ, per germline. Here the CDR3 reads CASSSLGLAGGSDTQYF. The CDR3 DNA sequence: TGTGCCAGCAGTTCACTCGGACTAGCGGGAGGGTCAGATACGCAGTATTTT.

J is TRBJ2-1 and V is TRBV20-1; 14 bases line up with TRBD2. The junction had 5 bases not matched to a gene; V was cut back by 0 bases and J by 4 bases. In germline, CDR1 is DFQATT, CDR2 SNEGSKA (reference sequence). The CDR3 consists of 17 residues. The CDR3 loop is CSARETSGRGVYNEQFF. CDR3 bases: TGCAGTGCTAGAGAGACTAGCGGGAGGGGGGTTTACAATGAGCAGTTCTTC.

Turning to this clonotype: A much larger clone lies one base from this, so it may be a read error. This chain connects TRBV12-3 or TRBV12-4 to TRBJ1-6; maybe TRBD1 (6 bases). The CDR3 runs to 15 residues. CDR3 amino acids: CAGSLWGQRGSPLHF. DNA of the CDR3: TGTGCCGGCAGTTTATGGGGACAACGGGGTTCACCCCTCCACTTT.

Concerning this clonotype: This may be a read error, as it is one base from a much larger clone. This chain links TRBV7-9 with TRBJ1-4; D not resolved. This CDR3 comprises 13 residues. CDR1 is SEHNR, CDR2 FQNEAQ, per germline (reference sequence). The CDR3 sequence is CTSSLGSNEKLFF. The CDR3 DNA is TGTACCAGCAGCTTGGGAAGTAATGAAAAACTGTTTTTT.

Regarding this clonotype: Mismatch with germline at one junction end may stem from a read error. This chain uses TRBV24-1 with TRBJ2-5, with 7 bases that match TRBD1. Germline CDR1 KGHDR, CDR2 SFDVKD. This CDR3 has 15 amino acids. The CDR3 here is CASSLWDQGEETQYF. In nucleotides, the CDR3 is TGTGCCAGCAGTCTCTGGGATCAGGGGGAAGAGACCCAGTACTTC.

This clonotype was seen many times. J is TRBJ2-7 and V is TRBV6-2 or TRBV6-3; TRBD1 agrees at 10 bases. CDR1 MNHEY and CDR2 SVGEGT come from the germline V gene. V shed 7 bases, J shed 2 bases, and the junction held 5 bases outside the gene matches. The CDR3 runs 14 residues. The CDR3 sequence is CASNSGQGAYEQYF. The CDR3 bases are TGTGCCAGCAATTCAGGACAGGGGGCCTACGAGCAGTACTTC.

This chain joins TRBV6-4 and TRBJ2-2; D ambiguous. This CDR3 spans 13 amino acids. Germline V gene lookup returns CDR1 MRHNA and CDR2 SNTAGT. V was clipped by 0 bases and J by 3 bases, with 2 bases between them. CDR3 bases: TGTGCCAGCAGTGACTCACACACCGGGGAGCTGTTTTTT. Residues: CASSDSHTGELFF.

Many counts were recorded for this clonotype. This chain connects TRBV5-1 to TRBJ2-7, with TRBD1 as a possible D gene (5 bases). With 4 bases removed from V and 4 bases from J, the gap between germline ends came to 15 bases. The germline V gene encodes CDR1 SGHRS and CDR2 YFSETQ. The CDR3 consists of 14 residues. The DNA of the CDR3 is TGCGCCAGCAGCCCGTTGGACATGGGATACGAGCAGTACTTC. It encodes CASSPLDMGYEQYF.

This chain connects TRBV3-1 to TRBJ2-3; TRBD2 aligns across 8 bases. The CDR3 is made up of 15 amino acids. The J segment lost 0 bases and the V segment lost 4 bases, leaving 3 bases of the junction unmatched. Germline assignment: CDR1 LGHDT and CDR2 YNNKEL (reference sequence). The CDR3 DNA follows: TGTGCCAGCAGCCCTAGCGGGTCTAGCACAGATACGCAGTATTTT. It yields the protein CASSPSGSSTDTQYF.

This clonotype was seen many times. The rearrangement links TRBV5-6 to TRBJ2-7; 10 bases are a match to TRBD2. J was trimmed by 5 bases and V by 0 bases; bases with no gene match: 5. This CDR3 has 15 amino acids. Germline values: CDR1 SGHDT, CDR2 YYEEEE. The DNA of the CDR3 is TGTGCCAGCAGCTTGGGTAGCGGGAGGAAAAACGAGCAGTACTTC. Amino acid sequence: CASSLGSGRKNEQYF. The full variable domain, in which reference TRBV5-6 and TRBJ2-7 provide the parts outside the CDR3, is DAGVTQSPTHLIKTRGQQVTLRCSPKSGHDTVSWYQQALGQGPQFIFQYYEEEERQRGNFPDRFSGHQFPNYSSELNVNALLLGDSALYLCASSLGSGRKNEQYFGPGTRLTVT.

The chain joins TRBV7-2 to TRBJ1-5; D possibly corresponds to TRBD1 (5 bases). The germline CDR1 and CDR2 sequences are SGHTA and FQGNSA. This CDR3 contains 17 residues. With 0 bases removed from V and 4 bases from J, the gap between germline ends came to 16 bases. This CDR3 is CASSLAVRGEQNQPQHF. In DNA form, the CDR3 reads TGTGCCAGCAGCTTAGCAGTGCGAGGGGAACAAAATCAGCCCCAGCATTTT. The full variable domain, rest sourced from reference TRBV7-2 and TRBJ1-5, is GAGVSQSPSNKVTEKGKDVELRCDPISGHTALYWYRQSLGQGLEFLIYFQGNSAPDKSGLPSDRFSAERTGGSVSTLTIQRTQQEDSAVYLCASSLAVRGEQNQPQHFGDGTRLSIL.

The chain joins TRBV24-1 to TRBJ2-7; D is uncertain. The CDR3 consists of 11 residues. The V end lost 9 bases, the J end lost 3 bases, and 8 bases lay between the germline ends. Germline values: CDR1 KGHDR, CDR2 SFDVKD. For the CDR3, the DNA is TGTGCCACCCATGGGGTCTACGAGCAGTACTTC. Its protein product is CATHGVYEQYF.

Concerning this clonotype itself: A much larger clone lies one base from this, so it may be a read error. The rearrangement joins TRBV6-4 to TRBJ2-2; 8 bases agree with TRBD1. Germline assignment: CDR1 MRHNA and CDR2 SNTAGT. CDR3 length: 16 residues. Written as DNA, the CDR3 is TGTGCCAGCAGTGACTCGGGCGGACAGGGTGGCGGGGAGCTGCTTTTT. Amino acid sequence: CASSDSGGQGGGELLF.

As for this clonotype: Possible read error: a much larger clone is one base away. V and J are TRBV19 and TRBJ2-7; a weak D match, TRBD1 (5 bases). The CDR3 extends over 14 amino acids. V lost 3 bases, J lost 7 bases, and 16 bases lay in between. Germline V lookup: CDR1 LNHDA, CDR2 SQIVND (reference sequence). The CDR3 DNA reads as TGTGCCAGTAGTATGGAATCAGGGTGGGATGAGCAGTACTTC. Encoded protein: CASSMESGWDEQYF.

This clonotype has more than one count but fewer than ten. The rearrangement joins TRBV9 to TRBJ2-1, with TRBD2 matching over 10 bases. This CDR3 is 16 amino acids long. Germline V gene lookup returns CDR1 SGDLS and CDR2 YYNGEE. Germline trimming cut 3 bases from V and 4 bases from J; bases unmatched to any gene: 7. In DNA, the CDR3 is TGTGCCAGCAGCGATAGAACTAGCGGGAAATACAATGAGCAGTTCTTC. Its protein is CASSDRTSGKYNEQFF.

This clonotype was counted between two and nine times. Since a much larger clone is just one base distant, this may be a read error. The V call is TRBV7-9, the J call TRBJ1-6, with unresolved D. Germline V lookup: CDR1 SEHNR, CDR2 FQNEAQ (reference sequence). The CDR3 has 13 residues. The chain's CDR3 is CASSSAYNSPLRF. The CDR3 DNA is TGTGCCAGCAGCTCGGCCTATAATTCACCCCTCCGCTTT.

This clonotype was detected ten times or more. The V gene is TRBV19, the J gene TRBJ2-1; weak D call: TRBD2 (6 bases). This CDR3 spans 14 amino acids. Per the germline V gene, CDR1 is LNHDA and CDR2 is SQIVND (reference sequence). V lost 3 bases and J 0 bases, leaving 6 bases between the germline ends. The CDR3 is CASSIGSSYNEQFF. The CDR3 nucleotides read TGTGCCAGTAGTATCGGGAGCTCCTACAATGAGCAGTTCTTC. Combining the CDR3 with reference TRBV19 and TRBJ2-1 gives the whole variable domain DGGITQSPKYLFRKEGQNVTLSCEQNLNHDAMYWYRQDPGQGLRLIYYSQIVNDFQKGDIAEGYSVSREKKESFPLTVTSAQKNPTAFYLCASSIGSSYNEQFFGPGTRLTVL.

This clonotype was counted a few times. The chain is built from TRBV3-1 and TRBJ2-5; D gene ambiguous. Trimming removed 0 bases at V and 5 bases at J, with 13 bases between. The CDR3 has 15 residues. Germline CDR1 is LGHDT and CDR2 is YNNKEL (reference sequence). The CDR3 DNA reads TGTGCCAGCAGCCAAGATAGTAGGGTATGGGAGACCCAGTACTTC. Translated, it gives CASSQDSRVWETQYF.

The chain combines TRBV19 with TRBJ2-6; D unclear. Trimming took off 5 bases at V and 10 bases at J, with 6 bases between the two ends. The CDR3 has 11 residues. The germline V gene has CDR1 LNHDA and CDR2 SQIVND (reference sequence). CDR3 residues: CASSFGNVLTF. The CDR3 DNA reads as TGTGCCAGTAGTTTTGGGAACGTCCTGACTTTC.

This chain connects TRBV5-1 to TRBJ2-2; 8 nucleotides agree with TRBD1. Germline CDR1 is SGHRS and CDR2 is YFSETQ. The CDR3 sequence is 13 residues long. Trimming took 7 bases from V and 5 from J; bases not matched to a gene: 4. The CDR3 here is CASGRQGTGELFF. The CDR3 DNA reads as TGCGCCAGCGGAAGACAGGGGACCGGGGAGCTGTTTTTT.

For this clonotype: A much more abundant neighbour one base away suggests this may be a read error. The rearrangement links TRBV7-8 to TRBJ2-7, with unresolved D. Trimming left V 7 bases short and J 7 bases short, with 11 bases between. This CDR3 is 11 amino acids long. Germline CDR1 is SGHVS and CDR2 is FQNEAQ. CDR3 loop: CASNSVREQYF. CDR3 DNA sequence: TGTGCCAGCAATAGTGTTCGGGAGCAGTACTTC.

This clonotype was counted at least ten times. This chain joins TRBV6-1 and TRBJ2-5; tentatively, D is TRBD1 or TRBD2 (6 bases each). V gave up 4 bases and J gave up 4 bases, with 19 bases separating them. Looked up from germline, CDR1 is MNHNS and CDR2 is SASEGT. The CDR3 is 16 amino acids. CDR3 sequence (DNA): TGTGCCAGCAGTGCACGAGGTACGGGGGCGGCAGAGACCCAGTACTTC. Protein: CASSARGTGAAETQYF.